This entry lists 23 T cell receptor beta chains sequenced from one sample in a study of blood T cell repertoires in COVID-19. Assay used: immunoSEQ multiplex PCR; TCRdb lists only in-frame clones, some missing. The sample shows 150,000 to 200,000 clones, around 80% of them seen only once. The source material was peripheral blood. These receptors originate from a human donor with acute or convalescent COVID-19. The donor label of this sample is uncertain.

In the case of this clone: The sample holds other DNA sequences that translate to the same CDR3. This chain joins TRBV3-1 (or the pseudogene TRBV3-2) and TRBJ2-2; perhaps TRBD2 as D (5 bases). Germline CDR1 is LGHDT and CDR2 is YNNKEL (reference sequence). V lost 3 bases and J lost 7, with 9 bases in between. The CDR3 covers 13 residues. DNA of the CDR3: TGTGCCAGCAGCCAGACCGCGGGCGGGGAGCTGTTTTTT. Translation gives CASSQTAGGELFF.

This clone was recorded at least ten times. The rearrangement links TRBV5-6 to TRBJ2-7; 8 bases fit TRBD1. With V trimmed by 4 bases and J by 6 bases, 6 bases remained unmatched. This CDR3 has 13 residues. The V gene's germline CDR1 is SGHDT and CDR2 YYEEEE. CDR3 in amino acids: CASSPGTGLEQYF. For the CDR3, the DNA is TGTGCCAGCAGCCCCGGGACAGGCCTCGAGCAGTACTTC.

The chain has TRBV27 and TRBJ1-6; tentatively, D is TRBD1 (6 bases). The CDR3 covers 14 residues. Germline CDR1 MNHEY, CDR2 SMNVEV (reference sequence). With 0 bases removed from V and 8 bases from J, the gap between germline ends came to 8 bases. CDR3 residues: CASSLSGGDSPLHF. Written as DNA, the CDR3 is TGTGCCAGCAGTTTATCAGGGGGAGATTCACCCCTCCACTTT.

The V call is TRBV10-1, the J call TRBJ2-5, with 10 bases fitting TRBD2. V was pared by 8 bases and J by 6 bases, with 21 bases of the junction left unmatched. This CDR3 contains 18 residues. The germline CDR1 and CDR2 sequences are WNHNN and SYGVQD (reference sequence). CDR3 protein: CASPGSTSGIRGVKTQYF. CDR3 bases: TGCGCCAGCCCGGGGAGCACTAGCGGGATTCGGGGGGTAAAGACCCAGTACTTC.

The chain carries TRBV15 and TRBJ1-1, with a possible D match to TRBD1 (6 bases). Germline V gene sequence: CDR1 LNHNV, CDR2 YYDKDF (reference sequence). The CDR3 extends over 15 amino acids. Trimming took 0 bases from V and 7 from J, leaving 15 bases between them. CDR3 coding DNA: TGTGCCACCAGCAGAGACCGAAACAGGGTGGGTGAAGCTTTCTTT. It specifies CATSRDRNRVGEAFF.

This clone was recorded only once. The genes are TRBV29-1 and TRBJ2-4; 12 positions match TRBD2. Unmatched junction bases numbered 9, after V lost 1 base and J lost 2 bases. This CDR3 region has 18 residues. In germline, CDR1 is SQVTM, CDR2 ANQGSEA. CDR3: CSVEGRTSGIGTKNIQYF. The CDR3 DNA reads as TGCAGCGTTGAAGGACGGACTAGCGGGATAGGAACCAAAAACATTCAGTACTTC. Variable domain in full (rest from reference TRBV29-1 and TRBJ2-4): SAVISQKPSRDICQRGTSLTIQCQVDSQVTMMFWYRQQPGQSLTLIATANQGSEATYESGFVIDKFPISRPNLTFSTLTVSNMSPEDSSIYLCSVEGRTSGIGTKNIQYFGAGTRLSVL.

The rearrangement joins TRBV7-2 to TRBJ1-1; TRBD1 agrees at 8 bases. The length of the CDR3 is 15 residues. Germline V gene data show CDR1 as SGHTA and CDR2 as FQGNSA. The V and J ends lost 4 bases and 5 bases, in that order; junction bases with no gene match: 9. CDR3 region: CASSSNQGARTEAFF. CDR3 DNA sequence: TGTGCCAGCAGCTCAAACCAGGGGGCTCGAACTGAAGCTTTCTTT.

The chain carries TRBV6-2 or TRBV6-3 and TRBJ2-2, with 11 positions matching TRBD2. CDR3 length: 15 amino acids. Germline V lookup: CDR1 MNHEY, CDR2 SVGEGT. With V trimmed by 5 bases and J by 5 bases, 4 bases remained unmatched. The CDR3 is CASSVAGGRTGELFF. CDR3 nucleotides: TGTGCCAGCAGTGTAGCGGGAGGGCGAACCGGGGAGCTGTTTTTT.

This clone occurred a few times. This CDR3 reads CASRYTGNTEAFF. CDR3 nucleotide sequence: TGTGCCAGCAGGTACACAGGGAACACTGAAGCTTTCTTT. This sequence joins TRBV2 and TRBJ1-1, with D maybe TRBD1 (5 bases). The CDR3 is 13 amino acids. The germline V and J ends were trimmed by 6 bases and 1 base, with 9 bases remaining between them. Germline V lookup: CDR1 SNHLY, CDR2 FYNNEI.

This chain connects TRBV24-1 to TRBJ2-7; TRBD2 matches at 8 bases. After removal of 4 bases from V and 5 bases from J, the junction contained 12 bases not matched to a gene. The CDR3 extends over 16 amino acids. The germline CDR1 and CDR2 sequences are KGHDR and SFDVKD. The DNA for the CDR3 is TGTGCCACCAGTGACGGCGTCCCCCTAGCGGGCGACGAGCAGTACTTC. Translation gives CATSDGVPLAGDEQYF.

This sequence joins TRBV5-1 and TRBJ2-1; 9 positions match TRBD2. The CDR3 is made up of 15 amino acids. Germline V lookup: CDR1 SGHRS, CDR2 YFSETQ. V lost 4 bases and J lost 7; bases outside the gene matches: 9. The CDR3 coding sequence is TGCGCCAGCAGCCAATTAGCGGGAGCGGGGAATGAGCAGTTCTTC. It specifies CASSQLAGAGNEQFF.

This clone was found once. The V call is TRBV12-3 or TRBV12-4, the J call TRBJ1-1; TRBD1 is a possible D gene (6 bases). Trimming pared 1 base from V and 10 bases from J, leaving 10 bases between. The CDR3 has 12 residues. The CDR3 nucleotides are TGTGCCAGCAGTTTAGGGGGGCAGGGAGCTTTCTTT. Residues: CASSLGGQGAFF.

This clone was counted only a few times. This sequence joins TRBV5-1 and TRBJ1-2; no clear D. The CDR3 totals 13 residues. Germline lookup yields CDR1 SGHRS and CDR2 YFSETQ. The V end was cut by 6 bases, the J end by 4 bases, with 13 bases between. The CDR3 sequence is CASKENLLYGYTF. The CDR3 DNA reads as TGCGCCAGCAAAGAGAACCTTCTCTATGGCTACACCTTC.

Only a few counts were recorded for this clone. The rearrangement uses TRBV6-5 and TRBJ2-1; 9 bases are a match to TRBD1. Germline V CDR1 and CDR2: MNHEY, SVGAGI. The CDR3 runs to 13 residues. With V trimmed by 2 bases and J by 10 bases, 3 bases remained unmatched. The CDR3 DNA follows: TGTGCCAGCAGTTACCAAACAGGGGGCGAGCAGTTCTTC. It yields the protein CASSYQTGGEQFF.

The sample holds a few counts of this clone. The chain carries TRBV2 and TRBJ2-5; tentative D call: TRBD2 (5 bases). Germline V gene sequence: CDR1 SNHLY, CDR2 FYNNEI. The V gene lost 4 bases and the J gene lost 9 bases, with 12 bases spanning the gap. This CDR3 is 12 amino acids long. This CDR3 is CASSGPRAAQYF. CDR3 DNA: TGTGCCAGCAGTGGACCCAGAGCGGCCCAGTACTTC.

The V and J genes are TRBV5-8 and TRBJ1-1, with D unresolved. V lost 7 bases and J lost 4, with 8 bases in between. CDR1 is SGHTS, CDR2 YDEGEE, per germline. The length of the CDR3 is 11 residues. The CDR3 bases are TGTGCCAGCTTGTGGGCCACTGAAGCTTTCTTT. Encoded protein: CASLWATEAFF.

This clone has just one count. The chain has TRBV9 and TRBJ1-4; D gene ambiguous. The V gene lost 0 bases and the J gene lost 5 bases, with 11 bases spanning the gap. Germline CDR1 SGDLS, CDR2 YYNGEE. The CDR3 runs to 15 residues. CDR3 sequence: CASSVEGGQNEKLFF. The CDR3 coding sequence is TGTGCCAGCAGCGTAGAGGGAGGGCAGAATGAAAAACTGTTTTTT.

The CDR3 DNA sequence: TGTGCCAGCAGCTTACTAGCGGGGGTGACTCAGACTGAGCAGTTCTTC. This codes for CASSLLAGVTQTEQFF. This chain links TRBV7-8 with TRBJ2-1; 10 bases map to TRBD2. Germline V gene lookup returns CDR1 SGHVS and CDR2 FQNEAQ. V lost 2 bases to trimming and J lost 9 bases; unmatched junction nucleotides: 10. The CDR3 runs 16 residues.

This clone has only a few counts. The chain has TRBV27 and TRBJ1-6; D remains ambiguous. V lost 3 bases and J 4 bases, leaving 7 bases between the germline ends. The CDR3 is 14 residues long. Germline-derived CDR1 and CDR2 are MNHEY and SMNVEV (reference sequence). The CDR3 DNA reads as TGTGCCAGCAGTTTTCGGAGATATAATTCACCCCTCCACTTT. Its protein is CASSFRRYNSPLHF.

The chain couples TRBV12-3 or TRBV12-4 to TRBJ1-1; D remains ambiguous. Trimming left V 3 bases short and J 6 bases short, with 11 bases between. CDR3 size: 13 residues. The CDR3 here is CASSFYTEAEAFF. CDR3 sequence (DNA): TGTGCCAGCAGTTTCTACACCGAGGCTGAAGCTTTCTTT.

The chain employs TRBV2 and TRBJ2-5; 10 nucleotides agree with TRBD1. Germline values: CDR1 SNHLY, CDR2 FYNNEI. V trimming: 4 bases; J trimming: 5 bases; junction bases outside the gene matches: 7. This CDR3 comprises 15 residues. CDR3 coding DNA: TGTGCCAGCAGTGGTCCGACAGGGGGCGGGGAGACCCAGTACTTC. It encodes CASSGPTGGGETQYF.

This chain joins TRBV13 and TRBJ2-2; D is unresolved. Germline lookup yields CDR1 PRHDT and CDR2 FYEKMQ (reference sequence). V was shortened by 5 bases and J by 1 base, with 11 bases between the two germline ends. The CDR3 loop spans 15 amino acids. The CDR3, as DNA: TGTGCCAGCAGCCCCATAACCGGGAACACCGGGGAGCTGTTTTTT. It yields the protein CASSPITGNTGELFF.

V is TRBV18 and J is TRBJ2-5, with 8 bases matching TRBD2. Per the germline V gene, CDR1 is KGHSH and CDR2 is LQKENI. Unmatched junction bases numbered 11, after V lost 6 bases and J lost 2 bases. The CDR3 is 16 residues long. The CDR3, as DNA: TGTGCCAGCTCCCCTTTGGTAGCGGGACTGCAAGAGACCCAGTACTTC. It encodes CASSPLVAGLQETQYF.